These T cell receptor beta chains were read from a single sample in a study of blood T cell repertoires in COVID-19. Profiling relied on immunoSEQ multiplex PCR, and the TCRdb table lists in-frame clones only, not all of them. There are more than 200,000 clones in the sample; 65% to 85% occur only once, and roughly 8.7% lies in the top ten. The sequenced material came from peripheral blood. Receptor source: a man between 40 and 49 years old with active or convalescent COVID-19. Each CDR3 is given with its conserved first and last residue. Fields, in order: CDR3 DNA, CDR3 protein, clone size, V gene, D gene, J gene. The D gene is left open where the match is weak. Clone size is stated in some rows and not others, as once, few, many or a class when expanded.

CDR3 DNA: TGTGCCTGGAGTGTCCGACAGGGGTACGGTGAAGCTTTCTTT; CDR3 protein: CAWSVRQGYGEAFF; clone size: NA; V gene: TRBV30; D gene: TRBD1; J gene: TRBJ1-1
CDR3 DNA: TGTGCCAGCAGCGACAGGGGAACGTATCAGCCCCAGCATTTT; CDR3 protein: CASSDRGTYQPQHF; clone size: NA; V gene: TRBV25-1; D gene: TRBD1; J gene: TRBJ1-5
CDR3 DNA: TGCGCCAGCAGCTCAACCGGGACACTCCACACAGATACGCAGTATTTT; CDR3 protein: CASSSTGTLHTDTQYF; clone size: NA; V gene: TRBV5-1; D gene: NA; J gene: TRBJ2-3
CDR3 DNA: TGTGCCAGCAGCTTAGCTGGCGGGGCGGGCCCAGATACGCAGTATTTT; CDR3 protein: CASSLAGGAGPDTQYF; clone size: NA; V gene: TRBV7-2; D gene: NA; J gene: TRBJ2-3
CDR3 DNA: TGTGCCAGCAGTTTGGACAGGGTAGGGTCTGGCTACACCTTC; CDR3 protein: CASSLDRVGSGYTF; clone size: few; V gene: TRBV28; D gene: TRBD1; J gene: TRBJ1-2
CDR3 DNA: TGTGCCACCAGCAGGGGCGTACAGGGGAGAGTCACAGATACGCAGTATTTT; CDR3 protein: CATSRGVQGRVTDTQYF; clone size: NA; V gene: TRBV15; D gene: TRBD1; J gene: TRBJ2-3
CDR3 DNA: TGTGCCAGCACCCAGGGGGCCGGATACAATGAGCAGTTCTTC; CDR3 protein: CASTQGAGYNEQFF; clone size: NA; V gene: TRBV6-5; D gene: TRBD1; J gene: TRBJ2-1
CDR3 DNA: TGTGCCAGCAGCTTGAGAGCCGGGATGAACACTGAAGCTTTCTTT; CDR3 protein: CASSLRAGMNTEAFF; clone size: NA; V gene: TRBV11-3; D gene: NA; J gene: TRBJ1-1
CDR3 DNA: TGTGCCAGTAGCCACCAGGGGGCTGCGAGCACTGAAGCTTTCTTT; CDR3 protein: CASSHQGAASTEAFF; clone size: NA; V gene: TRBV19; D gene: TRBD1; J gene: TRBJ1-1
CDR3 DNA: TGTGCCCATAGCAGGGAGAACACTGAAGCTTTCTTT; CDR3 protein: CAHSRENTEAFF; clone size: NA; V gene: TRBV30; D gene: NA; J gene: TRBJ1-1
CDR3 DNA: TGTGCCTGGAGATTACAGCCCTACAATGAGCAGTTCTTC; CDR3 protein: CAWRLQPYNEQFF; clone size: NA; V gene: TRBV30; D gene: NA; J gene: TRBJ2-1
CDR3 DNA: TGTGCCAGCAGCTTAGTAAGGCTCGTCCTAGCGGGAGAAGGCAATGAGCAGTTCTTC; CDR3 protein: CASSLVRLVLAGEGNEQFF; clone size: NA; V gene: TRBV11-2; D gene: TRBD2; J gene: TRBJ2-1
CDR3 DNA: TGTGCCAGCAGCTTAGGCCGGACAGGGGTGTCACCCCTCCACTTT; CDR3 protein: CASSLGRTGVSPLHF; clone size: few; V gene: TRBV11-2; D gene: TRBD1; J gene: TRBJ1-6
CDR3 DNA: TGCGCCAGCAGCCCTCGACAGGCAGGGCCCGGTAACTATGGCTACACCTTC; CDR3 protein: CASSPRQAGPGNYGYTF; clone size: NA; V gene: TRBV4-1; D gene: NA; J gene: TRBJ1-2
CDR3 DNA: TGCGCCAGCAGCTTGGGACAGGGCCCCACAGATACGCAGTATTTT; CDR3 protein: CASSLGQGPTDTQYF; clone size: NA; V gene: TRBV5-1; D gene: TRBD1; J gene: TRBJ2-3
CDR3 DNA: TGTGCCAGCAGCCAGGGACAGCTGACGCTCGAGCAGTACTTC; CDR3 protein: CASSQGQLTLEQYF; clone size: once; V gene: TRBV3-1/TRBV3-2; D gene: TRBD1; J gene: TRBJ2-7
CDR3 DNA: TGTGCCAGTAGTATTTTCTACCTAGGAAACACTGAAGCTTTCTTT; CDR3 protein: CASSIFYLGNTEAFF; clone size: NA; V gene: TRBV19; D gene: NA; J gene: TRBJ1-1
CDR3 DNA: TGTGCCAGCAGCCCCGTCAGGGGGCGGAACTCCACAGATACGCAGTATTTT; CDR3 protein: CASSPVRGRNSTDTQYF; clone size: NA; V gene: TRBV7-9; D gene: TRBD1; J gene: TRBJ2-3
CDR3 DNA: TGCGCCAGCAGGATTTTAGCGGCAAACTCCTACGAGCAGTACTTC; CDR3 protein: CASRILAANSYEQYF; clone size: NA; V gene: TRBV5-1; D gene: NA; J gene: TRBJ2-7
CDR3 DNA: TGTGCCAGCAGTCCCCTCGGGGAGACCCAGTACTTC; CDR3 protein: CASSPLGETQYF; clone size: NA; V gene: TRBV27; D gene: NA; J gene: TRBJ2-5
CDR3 DNA: TGCAGCGTCGGGACAGGGTCCATGAACACTGAAGCTTTCTTT; CDR3 protein: CSVGTGSMNTEAFF; clone size: once; V gene: TRBV29-1; D gene: TRBD1; J gene: TRBJ1-1
CDR3 DNA: TGTGCCAGCAGCAGGACAGGGTATGGCTACACCTTC; CDR3 protein: CASSRTGYGYTF; clone size: NA; V gene: TRBV5-8; D gene: TRBD1; J gene: TRBJ1-2
CDR3 DNA: TGTGCCTGGAGGGGGGCCCGGCTAGCGGGGCAATTCTACAATGAGCAGTTCTTC; CDR3 protein: CAWRGARLAGQFYNEQFF; clone size: NA; V gene: TRBV30; D gene: TRBD2; J gene: TRBJ2-1
CDR3 DNA: TGTGCCAGCAGTTTATTGACCCTGCGGGGGGCGGGATCCTACAATGAGCAGTTCTTC; CDR3 protein: CASSLLTLRGAGSYNEQFF; clone size: few; V gene: TRBV28; D gene: TRBD2; J gene: TRBJ2-1
CDR3 DNA: TGTGCCAGTAGCATCGGGACAGTAAGCAATCAGCCCCAGCATTTT; CDR3 protein: CASSIGTVSNQPQHF; clone size: NA; V gene: TRBV19; D gene: TRBD1; J gene: TRBJ1-5
CDR3 DNA: TGCGCCAGCAGCTTGGACCAGGGGCCTCATAATGAGCAGTTCTTC; CDR3 protein: CASSLDQGPHNEQFF; clone size: NA; V gene: TRBV5-1; D gene: NA; J gene: TRBJ2-1
CDR3 DNA: TGTGCCAGCAGTGAGGGTCAGCGATACTCTGGGGCCAACGTCCTGACTTTC; CDR3 protein: CASSEGQRYSGANVLTF; clone size: NA; V gene: TRBV6-1; D gene: NA; J gene: TRBJ2-6
CDR3 DNA: TGTGCCAGTAGTTCCGGACAGACGGAGACCCAGTACTTC; CDR3 protein: CASSSGQTETQYF; clone size: NA; V gene: TRBV19; D gene: NA; J gene: TRBJ2-5
CDR3 DNA: TGTGCCAGCAGCTTGGGGGTGGAGAGAGCTTTCTTT; CDR3 protein: CASSLGVERAFF; clone size: once; V gene: TRBV5-5; D gene: NA; J gene: TRBJ1-1
CDR3 DNA: TGTGCCAGTAGTATCGTTAATCAGCCCCAGCATTTT; CDR3 protein: CASSIVNQPQHF; clone size: NA; V gene: TRBV19; D gene: NA; J gene: TRBJ1-5
CDR3 DNA: TGTGCCAGCAGCCAGGGCAAAGGACTCACCTTGGAGCAGTTCTTC; CDR3 protein: CASSQGKGLTLEQFF; clone size: NA; V gene: TRBV3-1/TRBV3-2; D gene: NA; J gene: TRBJ2-1
CDR3 DNA: TGTGCCAGCAGCCAAGGGACAGCCATGCGAGTAGACTACACCTTC; CDR3 protein: CASSQGTAMRVDYTF; clone size: NA; V gene: TRBV3-1/TRBV3-2; D gene: NA; J gene: TRBJ1-2
CDR3 DNA: TGCGCCAGCAGCACGGGACAGCCGAACACTGAAGCTTTCTTT; CDR3 protein: CASSTGQPNTEAFF; clone size: NA; V gene: TRBV5-1; D gene: TRBD1; J gene: TRBJ1-1
CDR3 DNA: TGTGCCAGTAGTATAGCTGTTCCGGCGGATGCTAGCACAGATACGCAGTATTTT; CDR3 protein: CASSIAVPADASTDTQYF; clone size: NA; V gene: TRBV19; D gene: NA; J gene: TRBJ2-3
CDR3 DNA: TGTGCCAGCAGCAAGATGGGGGGGCGGTACAATGAGCAGTTCTTC; CDR3 protein: CASSKMGGRYNEQFF; clone size: once; V gene: TRBV7-8; D gene: NA; J gene: TRBJ2-1
CDR3 DNA: TGTGCCAGCAGCACCCGGACAGGGAGCCTCTCTGGGGCCAACGTCCTGACTTTC; CDR3 protein: CASSTRTGSLSGANVLTF; clone size: NA; V gene: TRBV21-1; D gene: NA; J gene: TRBJ2-6
CDR3 DNA: TGTGCCAGCAGCCTGACCCCAGGGGGTCGGGAGACCCAGTACTTC; CDR3 protein: CASSLTPGGRETQYF; clone size: NA; V gene: TRBV11-2; D gene: TRBD1; J gene: TRBJ2-5
CDR3 DNA: TGTGCCAGCAGCTTATCGCCTCACCCGACAGGGATCACTGAAGCTTTCTTT; CDR3 protein: CASSLSPHPTGITEAFF; clone size: NA; V gene: TRBV7-3; D gene: TRBD1; J gene: TRBJ1-1
CDR3 DNA: TGTGCCAGCAGCCCAAGGGGGTCGGGGGCCAACGTCCTGACTTTC; CDR3 protein: CASSPRGSGANVLTF; clone size: NA; V gene: TRBV27; D gene: NA; J gene: TRBJ2-6
CDR3 DNA: TGTGCCAGCAGCTTGGACAGTTCGGGCAATCAGCCCCAGCATTTT; CDR3 protein: CASSLDSSGNQPQHF; clone size: NA; V gene: TRBV7-2; D gene: NA; J gene: TRBJ1-5
CDR3 DNA: TGTGCCAGCAGCCCCCGCTCGGGAGGGGCCAACGTCCTGACTTTC; CDR3 protein: CASSPRSGGANVLTF; clone size: NA; V gene: TRBV9; D gene: NA; J gene: TRBJ2-6
CDR3 DNA: TGTGCCATCAGTGAGGCGCCACAGGGGCACCAAGAGACCCAGTACTTC; CDR3 protein: CAISEAPQGHQETQYF; clone size: NA; V gene: TRBV10-3; D gene: TRBD1; J gene: TRBJ2-5
CDR3 DNA: TGTGCCAGCAGCTTAGCGGGAGTCACCTACGAGCAGTACTTC; CDR3 protein: CASSLAGVTYEQYF; clone size: once; V gene: TRBV7-9; D gene: NA; J gene: TRBJ2-7